This T cell receptor beta chain was recorded in a study of blood T cell repertoires in COVID-19 (dated by TCRdb to about 2020). For context, the study as a whole: Samples from collaborators originated in the United States, Italy and Spain and spanned both the acute and convalescent phases of COVID-19. Where available, HLA class I and class II types were taken from metadata supplied by the sample provider and were not determined by assay-based typing. Sample metadata almost always included a de-identified subject ID, COVID-19 status, age in years and sex. The prospective study material was composed of cDNA or gDNA derived from T cells, B-cell-depleted T cells, or PBMCs. The repertoires were released in a freely available public database intended as a resource for research on the immune response to SARS-CoV-2. The samples were drawn from two sources: the first 160 participants of the ongoing ImmuneRACE study, and 1,254 subjects contributed by 6 global collaborators. The dataset comprised deeply sampled blood TCRbeta repertoires from subjects exposed to, actively infected with, or recovered from COVID-19.

TCRbeta CDR3 regions were amplified from genomic DNA by means of the immunoSEQ Assay, a bias-controlled multiplex PCR. Regarding the original processing steps: The number of nucleated cells in each sample was estimated from the amplification of reference gene primers within the assay. Sequence reads were collapsed and filtered to measure the absolute abundance of every unique TCRbeta CDR3 rearrangement. For each sample, productive Simpson clonality was calculated by taking the square root of Simpson's diversity index across productive rearrangements. Here the immuneACCESS table is served through TCRdb, limited to in-frame sequences with V and J called. Missing clones are a known gap in these copies; in checked studies unresolved V genes cover under half, and the rest lacks a known reason. V, J and clone size are those of that table, while D and trimming were read from the DNA. The sample has about 240,000 clones on record, 88% of them singletons. The top ten constitute approximately 0.8% of the sample.

The collaborating institutions used their own protocols to collect whole blood in K2EDTA tubes. For TCRbeta analysis, collaborators shipped samples in one of three forms: frozen whole blood, isolated PBMCs, or DNA extracted from either of those sample types. As encoded in the germline V gene (reference sequence), CDR1 is LGHDT while CDR2 is YNNKEL. The CDR3 has 15 amino acids, counting the end cysteine and phenylalanine. Only the CDR3 DNA stays, 45 bases, in frame from base 1. Germline trimming: 3 bases from V, 1 base from J; junction bases outside gene matches: 3. Notes on this clone: Its antigen is currently not known. No clone much larger than this one lies a single base away; base qualities are absent.

General conclusions and limits of the study: Clinical and demographic metadata were provided uncurated, with the amount varying by source and participant.

The chain uses TRBV3-1 (or the pseudogene TRBV3-2) and TRBJ1-3; 7 central bases correspond to TRBD1. The receptor comes from a woman in her thirties with acute or convalescent COVID-19. Sequenced: peripheral blood. At the DNA level, the sequence is TGTGCCAGCAGCCAGGTGACAGGGTCTGGAAACACCATATATTTT. The translation is CASSQVTGSGNTIYF.